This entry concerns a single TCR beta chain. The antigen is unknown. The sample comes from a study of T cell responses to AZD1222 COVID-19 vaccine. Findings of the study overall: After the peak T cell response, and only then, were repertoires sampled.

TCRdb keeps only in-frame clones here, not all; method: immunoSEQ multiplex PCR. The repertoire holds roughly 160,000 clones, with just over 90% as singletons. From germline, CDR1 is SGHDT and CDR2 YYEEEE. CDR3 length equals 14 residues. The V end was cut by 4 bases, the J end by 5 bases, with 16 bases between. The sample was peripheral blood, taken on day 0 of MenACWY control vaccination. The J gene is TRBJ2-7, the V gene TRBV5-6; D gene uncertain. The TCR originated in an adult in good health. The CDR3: CASSPRLLAHEQYF. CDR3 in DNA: TGTGCCAGCAGCCCCCGTCTCCTGGCCCACGAGCAGTACTTC.